Reported below is one T cell receptor beta chain. The CDR3 is made up of 14 amino acids. Unmatched junction bases numbered 6, after V lost 5 bases and J lost 5 bases. Germline V gene sequence: CDR1 SGHVS, CDR2 FNYEAQ. The data were produced by immunoSEQ multiplex PCR, yet TCRdb's version contains in-frame clones alone and is incomplete. The sample has approximately 350,000 clones; around 86% are singletons. This record comes from a study of blood T cell repertoires in COVID-19. Looking at the study overall: Acute and convalescent COVID-19 specimens originated in the United States, Italy and Spain. Nucleic acid was either cDNA or gDNA, and it came from T cells, B-cell-depleted T cells, or PBMCs.

The receptor was isolated from a woman in her forties or fifties who had recovered from COVID-19. The specimen was PBMCs or T cells enriched from blood (not recorded which). J is TRBJ2-5 and V is TRBV7-6; 9 bases map to TRBD2. The CDR3 spells CASSQGLASETQYF. Here the CDR3 DNA reads TGTGCCAGCAGCCAAGGACTAGCGAGCGAGACCCAGTACTTC.